This T cell receptor (beta chain) was sequenced for a study of PD-1 blockade in classical Hodgkin lymphoma. Time point indicated: cycle 4 day 1 (C4D1), after five to seven weeks of nivolumab. Every one of the patients relapsed after autologous stem cell transplantation (brentuximab vedotin exposure was variable). Using immunoSEQ multiplex PCR, the repertoire was profiled, and TCRdb retains in-frame clones only, with some absent. The table lists around 4,200 clones, around 66% of them singletons. The CDR3 is 15 residues long. V shed 4 bases and J shed 3 bases, with 13 bases lying between them. The sample in question was peripheral blood mononuclear cells (PBMCs), obtained before the fourth cycle of nivolumab. The receptor comes from a human donor with classical Hodgkin lymphoma. The chain carries TRBV7-1 and TRBJ2-1, with a possible D match to TRBD1 (6 bases). TRBV7-1 is annotated as an ORF whose role is uncertain. CDR3 sequence reads: CASSLATGYYNEQFF. For the CDR3, the DNA is TGTGCCAGCAGCTTAGCGACAGGCTACTACAATGAGCAGTTCTTC.